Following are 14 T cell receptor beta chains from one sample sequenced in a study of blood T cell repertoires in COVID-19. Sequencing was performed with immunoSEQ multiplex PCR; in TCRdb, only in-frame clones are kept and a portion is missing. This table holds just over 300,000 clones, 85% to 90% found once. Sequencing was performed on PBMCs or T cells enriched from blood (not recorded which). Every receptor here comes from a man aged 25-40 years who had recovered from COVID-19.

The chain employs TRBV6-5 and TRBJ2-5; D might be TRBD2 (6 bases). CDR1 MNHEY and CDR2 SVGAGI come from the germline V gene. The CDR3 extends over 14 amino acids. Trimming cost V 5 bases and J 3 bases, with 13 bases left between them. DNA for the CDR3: TGTGCCAGCAGTCAATTTCTAGCGAAAGAGACCCAGTACTTC. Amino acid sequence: CASSQFLAKETQYF.

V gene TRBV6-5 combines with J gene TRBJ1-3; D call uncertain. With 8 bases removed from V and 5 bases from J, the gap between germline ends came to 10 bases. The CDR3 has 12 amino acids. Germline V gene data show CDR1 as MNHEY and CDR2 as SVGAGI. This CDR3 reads CASGTGRNTIYF. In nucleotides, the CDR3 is TGTGCCAGCGGAACGGGAAGAAACACCATATATTTT.

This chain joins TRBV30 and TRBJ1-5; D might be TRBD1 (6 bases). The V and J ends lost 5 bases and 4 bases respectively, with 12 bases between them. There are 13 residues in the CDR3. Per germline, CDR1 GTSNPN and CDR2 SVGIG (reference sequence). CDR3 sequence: CAWQQGRNQPQHF. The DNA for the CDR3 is TGTGCCTGGCAACAGGGCAGGAATCAGCCCCAGCATTTT.

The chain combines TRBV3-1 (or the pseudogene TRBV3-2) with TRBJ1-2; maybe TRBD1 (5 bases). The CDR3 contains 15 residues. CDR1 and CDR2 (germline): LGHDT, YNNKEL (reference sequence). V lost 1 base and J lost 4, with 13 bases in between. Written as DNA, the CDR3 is TGTGCCAGCAGCCAAGTGCAGGGTACGGGCTATGGCTACACCTTC. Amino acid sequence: CASSQVQGTGYGYTF.

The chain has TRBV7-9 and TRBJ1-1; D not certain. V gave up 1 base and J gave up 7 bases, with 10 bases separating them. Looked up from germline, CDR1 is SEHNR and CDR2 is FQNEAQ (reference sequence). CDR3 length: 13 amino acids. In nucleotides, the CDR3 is TGTGCCAGCAGCTTAGGGTTGGCGGGTGAAGCTTTCTTT. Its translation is CASSLGLAGEAFF.

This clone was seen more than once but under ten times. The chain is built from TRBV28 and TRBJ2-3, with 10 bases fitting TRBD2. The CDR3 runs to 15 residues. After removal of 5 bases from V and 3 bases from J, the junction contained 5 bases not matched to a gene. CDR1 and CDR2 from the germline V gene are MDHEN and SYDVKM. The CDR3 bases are TGTGCCAGCAGTGACTCTAGCGGGGGAACAGATACGCAGTATTTT. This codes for CASSDSSGGTDTQYF. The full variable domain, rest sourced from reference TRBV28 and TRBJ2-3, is DVKVTQSSRYLVKRTGEKVFLECVQDMDHENMFWYRQDPGLGLRLIYFSYDVKMKEKGDIPEGYSVSREKKERFSLILESASTNQTSMYLCASSDSSGGTDTQYFGPGTRLTVL.

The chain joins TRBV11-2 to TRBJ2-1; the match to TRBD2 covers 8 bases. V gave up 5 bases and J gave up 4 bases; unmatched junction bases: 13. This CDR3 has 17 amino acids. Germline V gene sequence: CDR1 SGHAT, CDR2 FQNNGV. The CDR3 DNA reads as TGTGCCAGCAGCGCGAGTCGGGGGGGGTCTTGGTACAATGAGCAGTTCTTC. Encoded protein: CASSASRGGSWYNEQFF. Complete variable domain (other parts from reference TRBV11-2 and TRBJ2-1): EAGVAQSPRYKIIEKRQSVAFWCNPISGHATLYWYQQILGQGPKLLIQFQNNGVVDDSQLPKDRFSAERLKGVDSTLKIQPAKLEDSAVYLCASSASRGGSWYNEQFFGPGTRLTVL.

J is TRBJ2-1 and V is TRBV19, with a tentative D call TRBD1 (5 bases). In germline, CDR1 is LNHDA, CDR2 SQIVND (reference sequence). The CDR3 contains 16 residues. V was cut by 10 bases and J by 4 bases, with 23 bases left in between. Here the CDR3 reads CATKGNWAAPYNEQFF. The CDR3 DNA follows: TGTGCCACTAAGGGGAATTGGGCCGCTCCTTACAATGAGCAGTTCTTC.

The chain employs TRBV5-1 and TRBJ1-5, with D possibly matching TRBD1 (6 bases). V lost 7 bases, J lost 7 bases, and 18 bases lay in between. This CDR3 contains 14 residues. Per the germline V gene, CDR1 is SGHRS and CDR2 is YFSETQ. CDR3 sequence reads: CASSSGGGEQPQHF. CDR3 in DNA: TGCGCCAGCTCATCGGGGGGGGGCGAACAGCCCCAGCATTTT.

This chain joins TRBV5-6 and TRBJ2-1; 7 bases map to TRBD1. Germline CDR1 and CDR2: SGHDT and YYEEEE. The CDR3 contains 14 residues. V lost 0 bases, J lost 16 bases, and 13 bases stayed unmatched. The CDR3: CASSLVGEQGSGFF. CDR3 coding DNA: TGTGCCAGCAGCTTGGTGGGGGAACAGGGGTCGGGATTCTTC.

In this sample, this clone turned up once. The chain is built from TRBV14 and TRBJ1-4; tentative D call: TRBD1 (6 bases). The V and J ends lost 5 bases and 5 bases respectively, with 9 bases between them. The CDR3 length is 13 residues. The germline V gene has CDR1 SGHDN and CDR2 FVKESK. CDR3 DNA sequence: TGTGCCAGCAGCGGACAGTTAAATGAAAAACTGTTTTTT. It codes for CASSGQLNEKLFF.

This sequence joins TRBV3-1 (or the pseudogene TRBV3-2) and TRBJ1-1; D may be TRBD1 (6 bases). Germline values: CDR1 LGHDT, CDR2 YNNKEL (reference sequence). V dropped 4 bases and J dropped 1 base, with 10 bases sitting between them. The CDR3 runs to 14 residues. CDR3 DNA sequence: TGTGCCAGCAGCCGCGGACAGCCGAACACTGAAGCTTTCTTT. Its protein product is CASSRGQPNTEAFF.

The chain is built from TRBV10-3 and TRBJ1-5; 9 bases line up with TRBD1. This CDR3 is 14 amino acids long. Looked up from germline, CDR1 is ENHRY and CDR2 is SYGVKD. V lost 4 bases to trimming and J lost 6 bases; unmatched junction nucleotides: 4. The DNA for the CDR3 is TGTGCCATCAGTGGGACAGGGGTTTCTCAGCCCCAGCATTTT. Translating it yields CAISGTGVSQPQHF.

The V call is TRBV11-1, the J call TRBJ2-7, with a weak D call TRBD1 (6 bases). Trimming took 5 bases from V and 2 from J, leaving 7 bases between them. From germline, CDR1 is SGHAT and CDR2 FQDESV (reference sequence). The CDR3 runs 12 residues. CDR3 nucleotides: TGTGCCAGCAGCCGACAGGCCTACGAGCAGTACTTC. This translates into CASSRQAYEQYF.